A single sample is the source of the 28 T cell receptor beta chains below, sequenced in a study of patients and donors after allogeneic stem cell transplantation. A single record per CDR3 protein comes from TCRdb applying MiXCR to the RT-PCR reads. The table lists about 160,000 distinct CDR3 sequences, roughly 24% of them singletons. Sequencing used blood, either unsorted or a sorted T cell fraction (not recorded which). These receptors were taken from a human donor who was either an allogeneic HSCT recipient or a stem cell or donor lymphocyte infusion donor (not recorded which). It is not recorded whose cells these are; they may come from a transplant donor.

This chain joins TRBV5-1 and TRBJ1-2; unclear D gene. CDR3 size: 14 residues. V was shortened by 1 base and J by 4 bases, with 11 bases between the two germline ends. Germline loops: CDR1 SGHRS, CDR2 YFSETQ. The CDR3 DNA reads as TGCGCCAGCAGCTTGTTTCCTGCCGGCTATGGCTACACCTTC. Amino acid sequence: CASSLFPAGYGYTF.

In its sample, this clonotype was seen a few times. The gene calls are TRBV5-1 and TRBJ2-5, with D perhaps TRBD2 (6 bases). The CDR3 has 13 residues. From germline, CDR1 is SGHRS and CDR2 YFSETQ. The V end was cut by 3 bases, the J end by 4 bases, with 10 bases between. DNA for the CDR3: TGCGCCAGCAGCTCTCAGACTAGAGAGACCCAGTACTTC. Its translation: CASSSQTRETQYF.

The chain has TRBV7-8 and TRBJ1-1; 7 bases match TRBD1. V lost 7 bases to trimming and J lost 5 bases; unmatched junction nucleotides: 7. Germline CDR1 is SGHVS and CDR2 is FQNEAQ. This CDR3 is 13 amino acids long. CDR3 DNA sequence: TGTGCCAGCATCGGACAGGAAGAGACTGAAGCTTTCTTT. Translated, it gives CASIGQEETEAFF. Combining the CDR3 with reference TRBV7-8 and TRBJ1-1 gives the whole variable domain GAGVSQSPRYKVAKRGQDVALRCDPISGHVSLFWYQQALGQGPEFLTYFQNEAQLDKSGLPSDRFFAERPEGSVSTLKIQRTQQEDSAVYLCASIGQEETEAFFGQGTRLTVV.

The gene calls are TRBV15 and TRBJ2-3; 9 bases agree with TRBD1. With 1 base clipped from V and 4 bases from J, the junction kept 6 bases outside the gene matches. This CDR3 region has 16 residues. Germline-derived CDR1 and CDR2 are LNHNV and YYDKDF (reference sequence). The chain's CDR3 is CATSRAWDRVADTQYF. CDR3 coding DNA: TGTGCCACCAGCAGAGCCTGGGACAGGGTCGCAGATACGCAGTATTTT.

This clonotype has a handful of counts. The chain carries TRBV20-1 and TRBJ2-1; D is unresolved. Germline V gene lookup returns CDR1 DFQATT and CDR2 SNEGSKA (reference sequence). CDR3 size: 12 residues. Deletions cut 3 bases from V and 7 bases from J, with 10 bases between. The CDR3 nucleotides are TGCAGTGCTAGTAGAGCACCAAATGAGCAGTTCTTC. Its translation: CSASRAPNEQFF.

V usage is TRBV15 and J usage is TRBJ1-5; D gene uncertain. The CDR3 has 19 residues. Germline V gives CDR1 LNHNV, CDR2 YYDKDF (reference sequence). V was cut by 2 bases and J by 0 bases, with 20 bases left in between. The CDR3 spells CATSRSDATIEYSNQPQHF. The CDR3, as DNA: TGTGCCACCAGCAGATCAGACGCTACAATAGAGTATAGCAATCAGCCCCAGCATTTT.

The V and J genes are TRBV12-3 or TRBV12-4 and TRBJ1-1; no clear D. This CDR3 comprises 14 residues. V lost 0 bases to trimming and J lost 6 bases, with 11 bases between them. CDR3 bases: TGTGCCAGCAGTTTAGCGGTTGGAGACGCTGAAGCTTTCTTT. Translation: CASSLAVGDAEAFF.

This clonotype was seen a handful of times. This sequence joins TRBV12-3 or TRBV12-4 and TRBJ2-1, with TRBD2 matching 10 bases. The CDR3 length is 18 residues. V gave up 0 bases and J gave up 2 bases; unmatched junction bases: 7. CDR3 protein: CASSLASASGGTYNEQFF. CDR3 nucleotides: TGTGCCAGCAGTTTAGCGTCGGCTAGCGGGGGCACCTACAATGAGCAGTTCTTC.

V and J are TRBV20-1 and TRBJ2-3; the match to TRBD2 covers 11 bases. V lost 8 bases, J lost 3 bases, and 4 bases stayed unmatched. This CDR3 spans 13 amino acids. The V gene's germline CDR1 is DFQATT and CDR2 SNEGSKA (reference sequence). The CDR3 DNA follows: TGCAGTACGACTAGCGGGAAAACAGATACGCAGTATTTT. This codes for CSTTSGKTDTQYF.

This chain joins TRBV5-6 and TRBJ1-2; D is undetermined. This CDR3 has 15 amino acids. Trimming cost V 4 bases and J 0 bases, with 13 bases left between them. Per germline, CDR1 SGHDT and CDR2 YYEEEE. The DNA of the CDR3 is TGTGCCAGCAGCCTGGGTAGGGAGGCTAACTATGGCTACACCTTC. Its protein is CASSLGREANYGYTF.

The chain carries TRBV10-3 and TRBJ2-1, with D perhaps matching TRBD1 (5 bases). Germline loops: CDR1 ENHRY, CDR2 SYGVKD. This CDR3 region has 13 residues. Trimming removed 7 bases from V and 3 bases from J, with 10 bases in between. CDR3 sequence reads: CAINNQGYNEQFF. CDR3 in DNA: TGTGCCATCAATAATCAGGGCTACAATGAGCAGTTCTTC.

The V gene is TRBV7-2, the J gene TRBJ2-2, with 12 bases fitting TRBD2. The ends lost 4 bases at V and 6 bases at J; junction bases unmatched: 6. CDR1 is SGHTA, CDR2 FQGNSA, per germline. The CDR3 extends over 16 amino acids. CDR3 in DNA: TGTGCCAGCAGCTCCATGACTAGCGGGGGACCCGGGGAGCTGTTTTTT. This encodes CASSSMTSGGPGELFF.

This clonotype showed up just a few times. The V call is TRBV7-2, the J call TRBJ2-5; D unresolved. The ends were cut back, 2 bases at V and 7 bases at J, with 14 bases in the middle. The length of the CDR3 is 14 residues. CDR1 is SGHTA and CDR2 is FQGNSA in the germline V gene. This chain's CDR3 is CASSLLVEFGTQYF. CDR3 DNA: TGTGCCAGCAGCTTACTGGTGGAATTTGGGACCCAGTACTTC. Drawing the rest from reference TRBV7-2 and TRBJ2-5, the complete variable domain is GAGVSQSPSNKVTEKGKDVELRCDPISGHTALYWYRQSLGQGLEFLIYFQGNSAPDKSGLPSDRFSAERTGGSVSTLTIQRTQQEDSAVYLCASSLLVEFGTQYFGPGTRLLVL.

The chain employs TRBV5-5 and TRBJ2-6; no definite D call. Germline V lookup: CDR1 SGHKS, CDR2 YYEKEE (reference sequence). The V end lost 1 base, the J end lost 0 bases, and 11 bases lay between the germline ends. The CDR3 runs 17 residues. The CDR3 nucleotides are TGTGCCAGCAGCTTGTTCCAATGGAGCTCTGGGGCCAACGTCCTGACTTTC. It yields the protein CASSLFQWSSGANVLTF.

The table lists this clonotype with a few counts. The CDR3 sequence is CSVPGDSSYEQYF. Here the CDR3 DNA reads TGCAGCGTTCCAGGCGACAGTTCCTACGAGCAGTACTTC. The genes are TRBV29-1 and TRBJ2-7; D is perhaps TRBD1 (5 bases). The CDR3 loop spans 13 amino acids. Germline CDR1 SQVTM, CDR2 ANQGSEA. The V end was cut by 5 bases, the J end by 1 base, with 12 bases between.

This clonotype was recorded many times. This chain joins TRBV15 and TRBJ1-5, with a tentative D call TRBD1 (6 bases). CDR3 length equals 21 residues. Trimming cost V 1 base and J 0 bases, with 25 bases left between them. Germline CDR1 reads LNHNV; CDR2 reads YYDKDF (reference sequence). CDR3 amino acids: CATSRVIRDTKNLYSNQPQHF. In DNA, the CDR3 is TGTGCCACCAGCAGAGTAATCCGGGACACCAAAAACCTCTATAGCAATCAGCCCCAGCATTTT.

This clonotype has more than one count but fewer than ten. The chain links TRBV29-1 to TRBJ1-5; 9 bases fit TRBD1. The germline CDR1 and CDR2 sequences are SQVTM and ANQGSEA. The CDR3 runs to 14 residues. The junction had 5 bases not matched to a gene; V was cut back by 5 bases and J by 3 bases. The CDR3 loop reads CSVKTGGNNQPQHF. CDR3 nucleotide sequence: TGCAGCGTTAAAACAGGGGGCAACAATCAGCCCCAGCATTTT. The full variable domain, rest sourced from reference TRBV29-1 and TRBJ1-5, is SAVISQKPSRDICQRGTSLTIQCQVDSQVTMMFWYRQQPGQSLTLIATANQGSEATYESGFVIDKFPISRPNLTFSTLTVSNMSPEDSSIYLCSVKTGGNNQPQHFGDGTRLSIL.

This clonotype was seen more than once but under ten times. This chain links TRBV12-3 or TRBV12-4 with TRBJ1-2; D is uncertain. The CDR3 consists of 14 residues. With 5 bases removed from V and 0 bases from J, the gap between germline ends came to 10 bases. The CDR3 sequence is CASSHSRSNYGYTF. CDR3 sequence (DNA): TGTGCCAGCAGTCACTCCAGATCTAACTATGGCTACACCTTC.

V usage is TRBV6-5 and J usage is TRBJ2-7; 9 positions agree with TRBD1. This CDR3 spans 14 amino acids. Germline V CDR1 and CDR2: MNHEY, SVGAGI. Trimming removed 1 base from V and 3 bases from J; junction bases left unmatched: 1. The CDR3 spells CASSYYRGHYEQYF. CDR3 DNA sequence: TGTGCCAGCAGTTACTACAGGGGGCACTACGAGCAGTACTTC.

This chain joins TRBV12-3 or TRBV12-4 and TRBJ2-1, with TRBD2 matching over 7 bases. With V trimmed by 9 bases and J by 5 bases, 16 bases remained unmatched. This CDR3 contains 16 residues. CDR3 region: CASRPGGSVGHNEQFF. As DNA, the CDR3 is TGTGCCAGTAGGCCTGGCGGGAGCGTAGGTCACAATGAGCAGTTCTTC.

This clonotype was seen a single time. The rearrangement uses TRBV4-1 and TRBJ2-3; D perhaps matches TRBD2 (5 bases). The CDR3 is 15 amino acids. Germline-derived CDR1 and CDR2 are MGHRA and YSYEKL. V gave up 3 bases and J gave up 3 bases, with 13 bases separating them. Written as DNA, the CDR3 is TGCGCCAGCAGCCATCCACTTGAGGGAACAGATACGCAGTATTTT. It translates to CASSHPLEGTDTQYF.

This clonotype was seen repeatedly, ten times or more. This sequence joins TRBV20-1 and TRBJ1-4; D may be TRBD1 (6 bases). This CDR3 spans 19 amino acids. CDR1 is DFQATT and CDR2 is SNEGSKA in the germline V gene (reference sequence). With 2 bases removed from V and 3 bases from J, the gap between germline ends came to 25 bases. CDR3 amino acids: CSARPIWGPLEYANEKLFF. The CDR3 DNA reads TGCAGTGCTAGACCCATCTGGGGGCCCTTGGAATATGCTAATGAAAAACTGTTTTTT.

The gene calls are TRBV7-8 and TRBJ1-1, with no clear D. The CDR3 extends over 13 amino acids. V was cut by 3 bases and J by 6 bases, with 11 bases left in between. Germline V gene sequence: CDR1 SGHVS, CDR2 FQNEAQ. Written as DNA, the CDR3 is TGTGCCAGCAGCTTCCGAGGTTCCGCTGAAGCTTTCTTT. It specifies CASSFRGSAEAFF.

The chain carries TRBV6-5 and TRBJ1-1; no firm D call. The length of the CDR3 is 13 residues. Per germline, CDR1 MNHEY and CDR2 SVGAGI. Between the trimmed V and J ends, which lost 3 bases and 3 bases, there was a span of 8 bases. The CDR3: CASSYARDTEAFF. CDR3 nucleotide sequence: TGTGCCAGCAGTTATGCAAGGGACACTGAAGCTTTCTTT.

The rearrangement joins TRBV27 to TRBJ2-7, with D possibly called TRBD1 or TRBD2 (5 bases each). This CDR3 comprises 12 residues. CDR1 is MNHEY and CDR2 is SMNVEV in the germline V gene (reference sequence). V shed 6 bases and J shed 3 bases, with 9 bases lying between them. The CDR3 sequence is CASRSGGYEQYF. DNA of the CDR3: TGTGCCAGCAGGTCTGGGGGCTACGAGCAGTACTTC.

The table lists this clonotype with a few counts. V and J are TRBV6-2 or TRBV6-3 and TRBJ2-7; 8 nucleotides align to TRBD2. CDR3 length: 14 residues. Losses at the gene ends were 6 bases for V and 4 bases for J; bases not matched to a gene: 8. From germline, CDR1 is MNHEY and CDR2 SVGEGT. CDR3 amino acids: CASRDPGTSYEQYF. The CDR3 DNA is TGTGCCAGCAGAGACCCGGGGACTAGTTACGAGCAGTACTTC.

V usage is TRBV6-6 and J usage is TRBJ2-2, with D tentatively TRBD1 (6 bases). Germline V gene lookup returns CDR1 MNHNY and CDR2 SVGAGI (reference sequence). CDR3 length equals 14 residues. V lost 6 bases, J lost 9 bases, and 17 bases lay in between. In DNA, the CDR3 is TGTGCCAGCAGGCCGGACAGCCCCCATCGGGAGCTGTTTTTT. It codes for CASRPDSPHRELFF.

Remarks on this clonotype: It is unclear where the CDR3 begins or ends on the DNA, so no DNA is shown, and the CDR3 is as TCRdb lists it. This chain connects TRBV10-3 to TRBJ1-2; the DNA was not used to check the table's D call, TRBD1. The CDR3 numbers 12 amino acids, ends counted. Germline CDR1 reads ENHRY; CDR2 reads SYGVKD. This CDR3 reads CATRTGDYGCTF.